A single sample gave rise to the 31 T cell receptor beta chains below, sequenced in a study of blood T cell repertoires in COVID-19. TCRdb keeps only in-frame clones here, not all; method: immunoSEQ multiplex PCR. Here the sample spans 350,000 to 400,000 clones, 90% being singletons. Sequenced input: peripheral blood. The origin of the receptors is a young man with active or convalescent COVID-19.

V gene TRBV4-3 combines with J gene TRBJ2-7, with 12 bases matching TRBD2. With 2 bases clipped from V and 2 bases from J, the junction kept 10 bases outside the gene matches. CDR1 and CDR2 (germline): LGHNA, YSLEER. This CDR3 contains 18 residues. The DNA of the CDR3 is TGCGCCAGCAGCCAAAAGCTAGCGGGAGGGGTTAGAGCCTACGAGCAGTACTTC. This gives the protein CASSQKLAGGVRAYEQYF.

The rearrangement uses TRBV5-1 and TRBJ2-3; perhaps TRBD1 as D (5 bases). There are 15 residues in the CDR3. The ends were cut back, 0 bases at V and 2 bases at J, with 10 bases in the middle. Germline assignment: CDR1 SGHRS and CDR2 YFSETQ. The DNA of the CDR3 is TGCGCCAGCAGCTTGGACAGGATCTTCACAGATACGCAGTATTTT. Translated: CASSLDRIFTDTQYF.

The table lists this clone with a few counts. The chain couples TRBV7-2 to TRBJ1-1; TRBD1 matches at 8 bases. V lost 2 bases, J lost 3 bases, and 14 bases stayed unmatched. The germline CDR1 and CDR2 sequences are SGHTA and FQGNSA. This CDR3 has 18 amino acids. The CDR3 protein is CASSLYLARGRTYTEAFF. DNA for the CDR3: TGTGCCAGCAGCTTATACCTTGCCAGGGGGCGCACGTACACTGAAGCTTTCTTT.

V gene TRBV28 combines with J gene TRBJ2-7; 11 bases line up with TRBD1. The CDR3 runs to 14 residues. Per the germline V gene, CDR1 is MDHEN and CDR2 is SYDVKM. V dropped 3 bases and J dropped 6; count of bases not matched to a gene: 4. The DNA for the CDR3 is TGTGCCAGCAGTTTGGGGGGACAGGGGGGCGAGCAGTACTTC. This sequence encodes CASSLGGQGGEQYF.

This sequence joins TRBV7-9 and TRBJ2-6; 10 positions match TRBD1. CDR1 is SEHNR and CDR2 is FQNEAQ in the germline V gene (reference sequence). The CDR3 is made up of 17 amino acids. V was pared by 5 bases and J by 2 bases, with 6 bases of the junction left unmatched. CDR3 coding DNA: TGTGCCAGCAGCGGGACAGGGGATTACACTGGGGCCAACGTCCTGACTTTC. This encodes CASSGTGDYTGANVLTF.

This clone was detected a few times. The chain joins TRBV28 to TRBJ2-7, with 12 bases lining up with TRBD2. This CDR3 contains 17 residues. J lost 1 base, V lost 3 bases, and 7 bases had no gene match. CDR1 and CDR2 (germline): MDHEN, SYDVKM. The CDR3 sequence is CASSFRRTSGESYEQYF. In nucleotides, the CDR3 is TGTGCCAGCAGTTTCCGCCGGACTAGCGGGGAATCCTACGAGCAGTACTTC. The full variable domain, in which reference TRBV28 and TRBJ2-7 provide the parts outside the CDR3, is DVKVTQSSRYLVKRTGEKVFLECVQDMDHENMFWYRQDPGLGLRLIYFSYDVKMKEKGDIPEGYSVSREKKERFSLILESASTNQTSMYLCASSFRRTSGESYEQYFGPGTRLTVT.

This clone was detected only once. The chain combines TRBV6-1 with TRBJ2-2; unclear D gene. This CDR3 region has 15 residues. Trimming removed 2 bases from V and 1 base from J, with 8 bases in between. Germline V gene data show CDR1 as MNHNS and CDR2 as SASEGT. Written as DNA, the CDR3 is TGTGCCAGCAGTGAAATCCCAGAGAACACCGGGGAGCTGTTTTTT. It is translated as CASSEIPENTGELFF.

The genes are TRBV7-2 and TRBJ2-1; 9 nucleotides match TRBD2. Germline CDR1 is SGHTA and CDR2 is FQGNSA. Trimming at V came to 5 bases and at J to 0 bases, leaving 2 bases not matched to a gene. There are 15 residues in the CDR3. The CDR3 nucleotides read TGTGCCAGCAGCCGGCGGGGGGGCTCCTACAATGAGCAGTTCTTC. Protein product: CASSRRGGSYNEQFF.

The sample holds a few counts of this clone. J is TRBJ2-7 and V is TRBV9; TRBD1 might be the D (6 bases). CDR1 is SGDLS, CDR2 YYNGEE, per germline. V lost 2 bases and J 2 bases, leaving 11 bases between the germline ends. The CDR3 consists of 14 residues. The CDR3 DNA sequence: TGTGCCAGCAGCGTGGGACACGGGACCTACGAGCAGTACTTC. This encodes CASSVGHGTYEQYF. Full variable domain (rest looked up from reference TRBV9 and TRBJ2-7): DSGVTQTPKHLITATGQRVTLRCSPRSGDLSVYWYQQSLDQGLQFLIQYYNGEERAKGNILERFSAQQFPDLHSELNLSSLELGDSALYFCASSVGHGTYEQYFGPGTRLTVT.

With respect to this clone: This sample includes further DNA sequences coding for the same CDR3. This chain joins TRBV19 and TRBJ2-7; 7 positions agree with TRBD2. CDR3 length equals 12 residues. The J segment lost 4 bases and the V segment lost 5 bases, leaving 2 bases of the junction unmatched. CDR1 is LNHDA and CDR2 is SQIVND in the germline V gene (reference sequence). CDR3 coding DNA: TGTGCCAGTAGTCGCGGGGGTTACGAGCAGTACTTC. This translates into CASSRGGYEQYF.

The chain has TRBV30 and TRBJ1-2, with 8 bases that match TRBD1. The V segment lost 4 bases and the J segment 4 bases; nucleotides outside the gene matches: 8. This CDR3 contains 14 residues. Looked up from germline, CDR1 is GTSNPN and CDR2 is SVGIG (reference sequence). The CDR3 loop reads CAWKSPDRGYGYTF. The CDR3 coding sequence is TGTGCCTGGAAGAGCCCCGACAGGGGCTATGGCTACACCTTC.

The CDR3 sequence is CASSGTITGSTGELFF. The CDR3 coding sequence is TGTGCCAGCAGCGGTACAATAACAGGGTCCACCGGGGAGCTGTTTTTT. V is TRBV9 and J is TRBJ2-2; a possible D gene is TRBD1 (6 bases). This CDR3 is built from 16 residues. Germline-derived CDR1 and CDR2 are SGDLS and YYNGEE. Trimming removed 3 bases from V and 4 bases from J, with 16 bases in between.

The rearrangement links TRBV24-1 to TRBJ2-1; D is undetermined. The germline V and J ends were trimmed by 2 bases and 10 bases, with 11 bases remaining between them. Germline V gives CDR1 KGHDR, CDR2 SFDVKD. The CDR3 has 13 amino acids. The CDR3 is CATSDSAVVEQFF. CDR3 sequence (DNA): TGTGCCACCAGTGATTCGGCGGTTGTGGAGCAGTTCTTC.

V gene TRBV5-8 combines with J gene TRBJ2-3; TRBD2 aligns across 15 bases. This CDR3 has 15 amino acids. With 6 bases clipped from V and 7 bases from J, the junction kept 6 bases outside the gene matches. Looked up from germline, CDR1 is SGHTS and CDR2 is YDEGEE. The CDR3 nucleotides are TGTGCCAGCATACCCGGGACTAGCGGGAGGAATACGCAGTATTTT. Translating gives CASIPGTSGRNTQYF.

The CDR3: CASSPDRARSPLHF. CDR3 DNA sequence: TGTGCCAGCAGCCCTGACAGGGCGAGGTCACCCCTCCACTTT. The chain has TRBV2 and TRBJ1-6; 7 nucleotides match TRBD1. V lost 6 bases to trimming and J lost 10 bases; unmatched junction nucleotides: 9. Per germline, CDR1 SNHLY and CDR2 FYNNEI. The CDR3 runs to 14 residues. The full variable domain, with the rest looked up from reference TRBV2 and TRBJ1-6, is EPEVTQTPSHQVTQMGQEVILRCVPISNHLYFYWYRQILGQKVEFLVSFYNNEISEKSEIFDDQFSVERPDGSNFTLKIRSTKLEDSAMYFCASSPDRARSPLHFGNGTRLTVT.

The chain couples TRBV29-1 to TRBJ1-1; a weak D match, TRBD1 (6 bases). V was cut by 1 base and J by 5 bases, with 11 bases left in between. The CDR3 has 13 amino acids. Germline CDR1 SQVTM, CDR2 ANQGSEA. This chain's CDR3 is CSVEGGPVTEAFF. In nucleotides, the CDR3 is TGCAGCGTTGAAGGGGGGCCGGTAACTGAAGCTTTCTTT.

The chain employs TRBV28 and TRBJ1-4, with 8 bases lining up with TRBD1. CDR1 is MDHEN, CDR2 SYDVKM, per germline. CDR3 length: 14 amino acids. V dropped 6 bases and J dropped 8; count of bases not matched to a gene: 8. The CDR3 DNA reads as TGTGCCAGCAGCCCGGACAGGGAAGGGGAAAAACTGTTTTTT. It specifies CASSPDREGEKLFF.

The chain joins TRBV10-3 to TRBJ2-2, with TRBD1 matching over 12 bases. V was pared by 3 bases and J by 7 bases, with 6 bases of the junction left unmatched. The V gene's germline CDR1 is ENHRY and CDR2 SYGVKD. This CDR3 is built from 16 residues. The CDR3 DNA reads TGTGCCATCAGTGATTCGGGACAGGGGGCTTTCGGGGAGCTGTTTTTT. Protein sequence: CAISDSGQGAFGELFF.

The rearrangement uses TRBV30 and TRBJ1-5; the D is unclear. The CDR3 spans 11 residues. Germline V gene data show CDR1 as GTSNPN and CDR2 as SVGIG (reference sequence). Between the trimmed V and J ends, which lost 7 bases and 15 bases, there was a span of 19 bases. The CDR3 protein is CAYNIGSPGHF. The CDR3 nucleotides are TGTGCCTACAATATCGGGTCACCTGGGCATTTT.

The chain is built from TRBV27 and TRBJ2-1, with D possibly TRBD2 on 6 matching bases. V lost 4 bases and J lost 6, with 13 bases in between. Germline V gives CDR1 MNHEY, CDR2 SMNVEV (reference sequence). This CDR3 spans 14 amino acids. CDR3 protein: CASSSGTAPNEQFF. The CDR3 DNA reads as TGTGCCAGCAGTTCCGGGACTGCCCCCAATGAGCAGTTCTTC.

The chain links TRBV28 to TRBJ2-7; D ambiguous. Germline V gives CDR1 MDHEN, CDR2 SYDVKM. With 5 bases removed from V and 5 bases from J, the gap between germline ends came to 19 bases. The CDR3 totals 15 residues. The CDR3 reads CASSKSAAKDHEQYF. The CDR3 nucleotides read TGTGCCAGCAGTAAAAGCGCGGCAAAAGACCACGAGCAGTACTTC.

This clone was counted once. This chain joins TRBV5-1 and TRBJ1-4; D gene unclear. CDR1 is SGHRS and CDR2 is YFSETQ in the germline V gene. The CDR3 is 13 amino acids. V was pared by 2 bases and J by 8 bases, with 10 bases between. The CDR3 sequence is CASSLKQYEKLFF. CDR3 nucleotide sequence: TGCGCCAGCAGCTTAAAACAGTACGAAAAACTGTTTTTT.

The J gene is TRBJ2-2, the V gene TRBV15; D gene unclear. Germline values: CDR1 LNHNV, CDR2 YYDKDF (reference sequence). V lost 5 bases and J lost 6, with 4 bases in between. This CDR3 contains 11 residues. CDR3 residues: CATSSSGELFF. CDR3 coding DNA: TGTGCCACCAGCTCATCCGGGGAGCTGTTTTTT.

The chain recombines TRBV18 with TRBJ2-1, with D possibly TRBD1 on 6 matching bases. The CDR3 consists of 15 residues. Germline V gene data show CDR1 as KGHSH and CDR2 as LQKENI. Deletions cut 4 bases from V and 0 bases from J, with 10 bases between. The CDR3 DNA is TGTGCCAGCTCACAGCAGGGGTACTCCTACAATGAGCAGTTCTTC. This encodes CASSQQGYSYNEQFF.

A single count supports this clone. This chain joins TRBV7-9 and TRBJ1-4; 8 positions match TRBD1. The CDR3 sequence is 19 residues long. The V gene end was trimmed by 3 bases and the J gene end by 0 bases; junction bases not matched to a gene: 12. Germline values: CDR1 SEHNR, CDR2 FQNEAQ (reference sequence). The CDR3 DNA reads TGTGCCAGCAGCTTTGGGCAGGGGGCCATTGGCACAACTAATGAAAAACTGTTTTTT. Its translation: CASSFGQGAIGTTNEKLFF.

This clone occurred once. V usage is TRBV19 and J usage is TRBJ2-2, with 7 bases identical to TRBD1. The J segment lost 0 bases and the V segment lost 6 bases, leaving 7 bases of the junction unmatched. There are 16 residues in the CDR3. CDR1 is LNHDA and CDR2 is SQIVND in the germline V gene (reference sequence). The CDR3 DNA sequence: TGTGCCAGTAGGCTCACCGGGACAGCGAACACCGGGGAGCTGTTTTTT. The encoded protein is CASRLTGTANTGELFF. The full variable domain, in which reference TRBV19 and TRBJ2-2 provide the parts outside the CDR3, is DGGITQSPKYLFRKEGQNVTLSCEQNLNHDAMYWYRQDPGQGLRLIYYSQIVNDFQKGDIAEGYSVSREKKESFPLTVTSAQKNPTAFYLCASRLTGTANTGELFFGEGSRLTVL.

The chain links TRBV19 to TRBJ1-5; D is undetermined. Germline values: CDR1 LNHDA, CDR2 SQIVND (reference sequence). V was clipped by 7 bases and J by 6 bases, with 19 bases between them. The CDR3 runs to 15 residues. The CDR3 loop reads CASKTGSLGGQPQHF. The CDR3 bases are TGTGCCAGTAAAACCGGGAGTCTAGGCGGTCAGCCCCAGCATTTT.

This clone was recorded once. V and J are TRBV19 and TRBJ2-1; TRBD2 agrees at 10 bases. V was clipped by 7 bases and J by 3 bases; unmatched bases: 6. CDR1 is LNHDA, CDR2 SQIVND, per germline (reference sequence). The CDR3 has 15 amino acids. CDR3 DNA sequence: TGTGCCAGTACCTATTCTAGCGGGAGCTACAATGAGCAGTTCTTC. This translates into CASTYSSGSYNEQFF. Based on the CDR3 plus reference TRBV19 and TRBJ2-1, the full variable domain is DGGITQSPKYLFRKEGQNVTLSCEQNLNHDAMYWYRQDPGQGLRLIYYSQIVNDFQKGDIAEGYSVSREKKESFPLTVTSAQKNPTAFYLCASTYSSGSYNEQFFGPGTRLTVL.

The genes are TRBV29-1 and TRBJ2-1; 7 bases fit TRBD2. The CDR3 has 14 residues. Germline V gene data show CDR1 as SQVTM and CDR2 as ANQGSEA. V dropped 3 bases and J dropped 7; count of bases not matched to a gene: 9. In nucleotides, the CDR3 is TGCAGCGTTGAGGGGGGGGATCGGTGGAATGAGCAGTTCTTC. As protein: CSVEGGDRWNEQFF.

This chain links TRBV2 with TRBJ1-1, with TRBD1 matching 7 bases. The CDR3 runs to 13 residues. Losses at the gene ends were 5 bases for V and 4 bases for J; bases not matched to a gene: 4. Germline V gene sequence: CDR1 SNHLY, CDR2 FYNNEI. CDR3 region: CASSTDRSTEAFF. The DNA of the CDR3 is TGTGCCAGCAGTACGGACAGGTCCACTGAAGCTTTCTTT.

About this clone itself: At one end, the junction sequence differs from germline, possibly due to a read error. The rearrangement uses TRBV29-1 and TRBJ2-6; 7 bases map to TRBD1. The germline V gene encodes CDR1 SQVTM and CDR2 ANQGSEA. The CDR3 extends over 19 amino acids. The CDR3, as DNA: TGCAGCGTTGAAAGATACCGGGCAGGGGGTAATTCTGGGGCCAACGTGCTGACTTTC. Its protein product is CSVERYRAGGNSGANVLTF.